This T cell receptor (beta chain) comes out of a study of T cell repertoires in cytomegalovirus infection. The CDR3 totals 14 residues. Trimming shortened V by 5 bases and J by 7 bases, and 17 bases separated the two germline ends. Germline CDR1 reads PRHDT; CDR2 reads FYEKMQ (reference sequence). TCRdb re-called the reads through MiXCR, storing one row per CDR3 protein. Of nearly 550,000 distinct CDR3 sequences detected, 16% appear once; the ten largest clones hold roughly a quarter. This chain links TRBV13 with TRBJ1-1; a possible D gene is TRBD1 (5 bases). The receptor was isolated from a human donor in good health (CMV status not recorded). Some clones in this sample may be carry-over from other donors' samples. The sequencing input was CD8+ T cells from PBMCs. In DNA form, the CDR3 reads TGTGCCAGCAGCCCCGACTCCCGAGGGGTTGAAGCTTTCTTT. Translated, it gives CASSPDSRGVEAFF.